This T cell receptor (beta chain) was obtained from a study of OX40 agonist ivuxolimab in advanced cancers. Study details: Prior anti-PD-1, anti-PD-L1 or anti-CTLA-4 therapy did not bar entry, and about 40% had some.

Assay used: immunoSEQ multiplex PCR; TCRdb lists only in-frame clones, some missing. Of tens of thousands of clones listed, roughly 84% are singletons. V lost 2 bases to trimming and J lost 3 bases, with 7 bases between them. The germline gives CDR1 SGDLS, CDR2 YYNGEE. The length of the CDR3 is 13 residues. As for this clone: The same CDR3 arises from other DNA sequences in this sample as well.

The source of this sequence is an adult with an advanced solid tumor such as melanoma, head and neck, liver or kidney cancer. The chain has TRBV9 and TRBJ2-3; no clear D gene. The material was CD4+ or CD8+ T cells sorted from blood, obtained in a trial of the OX40 agonist ivuxolimab. Written as DNA, the CDR3 is TGTGCCAGCAGCGTCCTAGAAACAGATACGCAGTATTTT. Its translation is CASSVLETDTQYF.